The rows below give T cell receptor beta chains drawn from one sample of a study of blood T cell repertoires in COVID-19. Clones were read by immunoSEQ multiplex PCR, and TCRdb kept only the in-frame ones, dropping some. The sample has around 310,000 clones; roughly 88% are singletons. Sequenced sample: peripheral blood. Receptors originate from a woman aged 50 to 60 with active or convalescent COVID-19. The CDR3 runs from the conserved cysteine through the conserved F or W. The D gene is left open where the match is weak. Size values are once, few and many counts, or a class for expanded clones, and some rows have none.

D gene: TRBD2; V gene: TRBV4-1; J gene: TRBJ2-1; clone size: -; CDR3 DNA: TGCGCCAGCAGCCAAGTCATGGTTGCGGCTAGCGGGGGTTTGAATGAGCAGTTCTTC; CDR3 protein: CASSQVMVAASGGLNEQFF
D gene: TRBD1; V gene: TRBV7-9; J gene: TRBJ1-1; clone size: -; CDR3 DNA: TGTGCCAGCAGCCCACGGACAGGGGGCCTTTCCACTGAAGCTTTCTTT; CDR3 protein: CASSPRTGGLSTEAFF
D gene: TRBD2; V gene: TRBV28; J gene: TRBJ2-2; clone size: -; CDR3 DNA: TGTGCCAGCAGGGCCTCGCAGGGAGGGATCGGGGAGCTGTTTTTT; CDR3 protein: CASRASQGGIGELFF
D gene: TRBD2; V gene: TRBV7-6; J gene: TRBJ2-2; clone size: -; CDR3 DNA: TGTGCCAGCAGCTTAGTCGCGGGGGGCCAAGACACCGGGGAGCTGTTTTTT; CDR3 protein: CASSLVAGGQDTGELFF
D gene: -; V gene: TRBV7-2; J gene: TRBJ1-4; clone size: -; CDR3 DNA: TGTGCCAGCAGCGAGGGAGTTTTTCGGGCTGAAAAACTGTTTTTT; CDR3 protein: CASSEGVFRAEKLFF
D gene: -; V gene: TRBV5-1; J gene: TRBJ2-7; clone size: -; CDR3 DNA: TGCGCCAGCAGCTTGGCCGTGGGGGGAGGCACCTACGAGCAGTACTTC; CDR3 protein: CASSLAVGGGTYEQYF
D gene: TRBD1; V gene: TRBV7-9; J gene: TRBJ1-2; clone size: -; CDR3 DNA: TGTGCCAGCAGCCTCCTCTTGACAGGGAACTATGGCTACACCTTC; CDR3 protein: CASSLLLTGNYGYTF
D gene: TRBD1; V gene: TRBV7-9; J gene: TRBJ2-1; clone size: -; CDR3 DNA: TGTGCCAGCAGCTTAGAACAGGGGCGGAATGAGCAGTTCTTC; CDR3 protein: CASSLEQGRNEQFF
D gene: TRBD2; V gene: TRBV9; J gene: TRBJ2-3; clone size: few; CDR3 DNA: TGTGCCAGCAGCGCCGCCCCGGGGACTAGCGGGACAGATACGCAGTATTTT; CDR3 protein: CASSAAPGTSGTDTQYF
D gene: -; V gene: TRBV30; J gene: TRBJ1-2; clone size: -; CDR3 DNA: TGTGCCTGGAATACTCGGACTACGGGAGCTAACTATGGCTACACCTTC; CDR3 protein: CAWNTRTTGANYGYTF
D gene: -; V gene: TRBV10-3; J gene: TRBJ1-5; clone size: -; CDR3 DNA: TGTGCCATCAGTGAAAGGGGATTCGACCAGCCCCAGCATTTT; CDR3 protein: CAISERGFDQPQHF
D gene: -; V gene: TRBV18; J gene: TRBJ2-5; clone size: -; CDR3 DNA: TGTGCCAGCTCACGGACAGCCCAAGAGACCCAGTACTTC; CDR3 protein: CASSRTAQETQYF
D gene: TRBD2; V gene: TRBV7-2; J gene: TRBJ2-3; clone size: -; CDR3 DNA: TGTGCCAGCAGCCCGATGACTAGCAGCACAGATACGCAGTATTTT; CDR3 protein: CASSPMTSSTDTQYF
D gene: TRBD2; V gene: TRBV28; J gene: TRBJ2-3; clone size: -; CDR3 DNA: TGTGCCGCCGGACTAGCGGGAGCTCCAGATACGCAGTATTTT; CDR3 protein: CAAGLAGAPDTQYF
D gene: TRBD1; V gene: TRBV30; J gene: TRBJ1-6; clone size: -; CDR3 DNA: TGTGCCTGGAGTCGGACAGGGGGTAGGAATTCACCCCTCCACTTT; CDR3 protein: CAWSRTGGRNSPLHF
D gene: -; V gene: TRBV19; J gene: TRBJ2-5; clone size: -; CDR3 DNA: TGTGCCAGCAGCAATCAGGGGATGGAGACCCAGTACTTC; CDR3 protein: CASSNQGMETQYF
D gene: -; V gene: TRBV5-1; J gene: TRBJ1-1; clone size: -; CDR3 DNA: TGCGCCAGCAGCTTGGACAGGGAGGGCACTGAAGCTTTCTTT; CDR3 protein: CASSLDREGTEAFF
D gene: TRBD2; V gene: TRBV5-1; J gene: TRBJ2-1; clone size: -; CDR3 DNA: TGCGCCAGCAGCGCCGGGACTAGCGGGATAAATGAGCAGTTCTTC; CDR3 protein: CASSAGTSGINEQFF
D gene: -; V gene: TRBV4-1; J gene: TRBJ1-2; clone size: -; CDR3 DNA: TGCGCCAGCAGCCAAGATTCAGTCTGGGGCTACACCTTC; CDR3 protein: CASSQDSVWGYTF
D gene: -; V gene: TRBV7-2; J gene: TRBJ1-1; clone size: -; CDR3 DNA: TGTGCCAGCAGCTTTGTATTCCCGGGGGAAGCTTTCTTT; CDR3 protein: CASSFVFPGEAFF
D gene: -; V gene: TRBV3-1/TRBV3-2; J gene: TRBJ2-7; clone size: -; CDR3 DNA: TGTGCCAGCAGCCAGAACATGTACGAGCAGTACTTC; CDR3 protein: CASSQNMYEQYF
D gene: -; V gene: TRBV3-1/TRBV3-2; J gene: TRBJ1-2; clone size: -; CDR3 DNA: TGTGCCAGCAGCCAAGATGTGGGGCGCGGCTATGGCTACACCTTC; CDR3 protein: CASSQDVGRGYGYTF
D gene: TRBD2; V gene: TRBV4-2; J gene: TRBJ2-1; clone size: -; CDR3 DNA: TGTGCCAGCAGCCAGCTAGCGGGAGGCCCCCTTAACAATGAGCAGTTCTTC; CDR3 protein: CASSQLAGGPLNNEQFF
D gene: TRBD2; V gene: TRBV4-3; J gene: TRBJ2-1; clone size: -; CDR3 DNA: TGCGCCAGCAGCCAAGATTTAGGCACCGGGGGGACCCTCTCCTACAATGAGCAGTTCTTC; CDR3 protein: CASSQDLGTGGTLSYNEQFF
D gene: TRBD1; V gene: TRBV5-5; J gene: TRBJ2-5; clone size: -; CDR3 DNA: TGTGCCAGCAGCTTAACCGGGACAGCCATCCAAGAGACCCAGTACTTC; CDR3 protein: CASSLTGTAIQETQYF
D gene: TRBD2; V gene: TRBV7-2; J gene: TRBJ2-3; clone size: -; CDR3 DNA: TGTGCCAGCAGCTCAAGACTAGCGGGGGGGATCGATACGCAGTATTTT; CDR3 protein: CASSSRLAGGIDTQYF
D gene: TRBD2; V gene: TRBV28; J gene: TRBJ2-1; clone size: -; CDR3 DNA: TGTGCCAGCAGGGGGACTAGCGAGTACAATGAGCAGTTCTTC; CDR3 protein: CASRGTSEYNEQFF